The next 26 T cell receptor beta chains were all read from a single sample in a study of cytomegalovirus exposure and HLA in healthy donors. The PCR made use of 60 Vbeta and 13 Jbeta primers. Assay used: immunoSEQ multiplex PCR; TCRdb lists only in-frame clones, some missing. This table has about 150,000 clones, around 79% appearing once. The sample was PBMCs. All receptors come from a woman in her 30s in good health and CMV-seronegative.

The gene calls are TRBV11-2 and TRBJ1-2; D unresolved. V lost 6 bases, J lost 5 bases, and 16 bases lay in between. The CDR3 has 14 amino acids. Germline assignment: CDR1 SGHAT and CDR2 FQNNGV. The CDR3 nucleotides read TGTGCCAGCAGACCAAGCGGGGTTAGGTATGGCTACACCTTC. Encoded protein: CASRPSGVRYGYTF.

Concerning this clone itself: Other DNA sequences in this sample translate to the same CDR3. V usage is TRBV5-1 and J usage is TRBJ1-2; TRBD1 might be the D (5 bases). CDR1 SGHRS and CDR2 YFSETQ come from the germline V gene. CDR3 length equals 15 residues. The V and J ends lost 4 bases and 3 bases respectively, with 16 bases between them. CDR3 sequence reads: CASSPGRGSDYGYTF. The CDR3 bases are TGCGCCAGCAGCCCAGGGCGGGGTTCGGACTATGGCTACACCTTC.

This clone has a handful of counts. CDR3 in amino acids: CASSFTGGSGNTIYF. CDR3 nucleotide sequence: TGTGCCAGCAGTTTCACAGGGGGATCTGGAAACACCATATATTTT. This chain joins TRBV6-1 and TRBJ1-3; TRBD1 matches at 8 bases. Germline trimming cut 5 bases from V and 1 base from J; bases unmatched to any gene: 4. Germline V gene lookup returns CDR1 MNHNS and CDR2 SASEGT. This CDR3 has 15 amino acids.

This clone turned up a few times. The chain is built from TRBV2 and TRBJ2-7, with 9 bases matching TRBD1. Germline V CDR1 and CDR2: SNHLY, FYNNEI. The ends lost 2 bases at V and 4 bases at J; junction bases unmatched: 6. This CDR3 region has 15 residues. The CDR3: CASSEPGQGVYEQYF. CDR3 bases: TGTGCCAGCAGTGAACCGGGACAGGGTGTTTACGAGCAGTACTTC.

V is TRBV19 and J is TRBJ1-1; 8 bases fit TRBD1. This CDR3 has 11 amino acids. Germline V gene data show CDR1 as LNHDA and CDR2 as SQIVND (reference sequence). J lost 10 bases, V lost 3 bases, and 1 base had no gene match. The CDR3: CASSITGGAFF. The CDR3 DNA follows: TGTGCCAGTAGTATTACAGGGGGAGCTTTCTTT.

This chain links TRBV6-5 with TRBJ1-1, with 8 bases identical to TRBD1. Germline V gene data show CDR1 as MNHEY and CDR2 as SVGAGI. The CDR3 covers 16 residues. J gave up 0 bases and V 4 bases, and 7 bases lay outside the gene matches. The CDR3 DNA is TGTGCCAGCAGTTTATTCAGGGGGCTTATGAACACTGAAGCTTTCTTT. Translation gives CASSLFRGLMNTEAFF.

The CDR3 DNA is TGTGCCAGCAGAATACAGGGGTCGGGCTATGGCTACACCTTC. Translation gives CASRIQGSGYGYTF. This chain connects TRBV27 to TRBJ1-2; 7 nucleotides line up with TRBD1. The CDR3 contains 14 residues. Trimming removed 6 bases from V and 4 bases from J; junction bases left unmatched: 8. From germline, CDR1 is MNHEY and CDR2 SMNVEV (reference sequence).

The chain couples TRBV2 to TRBJ2-4, with 8 nucleotides matching TRBD1. J was trimmed by 2 bases and V by 0 bases; bases with no gene match: 9. The CDR3 extends over 18 amino acids. The germline CDR1 and CDR2 sequences are SNHLY and FYNNEI. The CDR3 sequence is CASSEAKTGVVTKNIQYF. In DNA, the CDR3 is TGTGCCAGCAGTGAAGCAAAGACAGGGGTAGTGACCAAAAACATTCAGTACTTC.

The genes are TRBV7-2 and TRBJ1-2; D is possibly TRBD1 (6 bases). The germline CDR1 and CDR2 sequences are SGHTA and FQGNSA. The CDR3 is 15 residues long. Between the trimmed V and J ends, which lost 2 bases and 6 bases, there was a span of 16 bases. Written as DNA, the CDR3 is TGTGCCAGCAGCTTATTTTCTGGGGGGGCGGATGGCTACACCTTC. Translation: CASSLFSGGADGYTF.

This clone was picked up a small number of times. The J gene is TRBJ2-5, the V gene TRBV12-2; the D call of TRBD1 is as the table states it, not checked on the DNA. TRBV12-2 is marked as a pseudogene. This CDR3 has 15 amino acids. CDR3 loop: CASRLAGTGKETQYF. The DNA of the CDR3 is TGTGCAAGTCGCTTAGCGGGGACAGGAAAAGAGACCCAGTACTTC.

The rearrangement joins TRBV6-5 to TRBJ1-2, with 7 bases lining up with TRBD1. This CDR3 is built from 15 residues. CDR1 is MNHEY and CDR2 is SVGAGI in the germline V gene. With V trimmed by 8 bases and J by 7 bases, 16 bases remained unmatched. The chain's CDR3 is CASHTTLTGIGGYTF. Written as DNA, the CDR3 is TGTGCCAGCCACACAACCTTGACAGGGATCGGTGGCTACACCTTC.

This rearrangement joins TRBV5-1 to TRBJ2-5; 12 bases align to TRBD2. This CDR3 has 15 amino acids. After removal of 5 bases from V and 5 bases from J, the junction contained 7 bases not matched to a gene. Germline V CDR1 and CDR2: SGHRS, YFSETQ. This CDR3 reads CASSSLAGGPETQYF. The CDR3 DNA is TGCGCCAGCAGTTCCCTAGCGGGGGGGCCTGAGACCCAGTACTTC.

Remarks on this clone: This sample includes further DNA sequences coding for the same CDR3. The chain carries TRBV2 and TRBJ1-5; D might be TRBD1 (5 bases). The germline V and J ends were trimmed by 6 bases and 9 bases, with 12 bases remaining between them. CDR1 is SNHLY and CDR2 is FYNNEI in the germline V gene. This CDR3 comprises 12 residues. The CDR3 protein is CASRAGQGPQHF. The DNA for the CDR3 is TGTGCCAGCAGGGCGGGGCAAGGGCCCCAGCATTTT.

The chain couples TRBV14 to TRBJ1-3; weak D call: TRBD1 (5 bases). The germline V gene has CDR1 SGHDN and CDR2 FVKESK. This CDR3 region has 16 residues. Trimming removed 1 base from V and 0 bases from J, with 10 bases in between. CDR3: CASSQGTFASGNTIYF. The CDR3 DNA follows: TGTGCCAGCAGCCAAGGGACATTCGCCTCTGGAAACACCATATATTTT.

J is TRBJ2-3 and V is TRBV11-3, with 9 bases fitting TRBD2. Germline CDR1 and CDR2: SGHNT and YENEEA. The CDR3 extends over 16 amino acids. Trimming at V came to 1 base and at J to 6 bases, leaving 8 bases not matched to a gene. The CDR3: CASSLASGGGADTQYF. CDR3 sequence (DNA): TGTGCCAGCAGCTTAGCTTCCGGCGGGGGGGCTGATACGCAGTATTTT.

V is TRBV6-1 and J is TRBJ1-5; no clear D gene. V was pared by 2 bases and J by 7 bases, with 15 bases between. This CDR3 is built from 15 residues. The germline CDR1 and CDR2 sequences are MNHNS and SASEGT. This chain's CDR3 is CASSESGVRWQPQHF. Here the CDR3 DNA reads TGTGCCAGCAGTGAATCCGGGGTTCGGTGGCAGCCCCAGCATTTT.

V is TRBV2 and J is TRBJ2-5, with D tentatively TRBD1 (5 bases). The V gene lost 7 bases and the J gene lost 7 bases, with 10 bases spanning the gap. CDR3 length equals 11 residues. CDR1 is SNHLY, CDR2 FYNNEI, per germline. The CDR3 region has the DNA TGTGCCAGCATTCAGGGTGTGACCCAGTACTTC. Protein sequence: CASIQGVTQYF.

The chain links TRBV27 to TRBJ2-7; 10 bases align to TRBD2. CDR3 length: 15 amino acids. In germline, CDR1 is MNHEY, CDR2 SMNVEV (reference sequence). J lost 6 bases, V lost 0 bases, and 5 bases had no gene match. CDR3 sequence: CASSLSSGGASEQYF. The CDR3 DNA reads TGTGCCAGCAGTTTATCCAGCGGGGGGGCGTCCGAGCAGTACTTC.

This clone was counted once. This chain connects TRBV4-2 to TRBJ1-2; the match to TRBD1 covers 7 bases. Germline CDR1 LGHNA, CDR2 YNFKEQ. The CDR3 runs to 13 residues. With V trimmed by 2 bases and J by 6 bases, 3 bases remained unmatched. The CDR3 reads CASSQRDRDGYTF. The CDR3 nucleotides are TGTGCCAGCAGCCAACGCGACAGGGATGGCTACACCTTC.

This chain connects TRBV6-1 to TRBJ2-2; maybe TRBD1 (5 bases). CDR1 and CDR2 from the germline V gene are MNHNS and SASEGT. V dropped 6 bases and J dropped 1 base, with 9 bases sitting between them. The CDR3 contains 14 residues. CDR3 bases: TGTGCCAGCAGACTCGACAGGAACACCGGGGAGCTGTTTTTT. Encoded protein: CASRLDRNTGELFF.

This clone was found a few times. CDR3 coding DNA: TGTGCCAGCAGTCCCCAGACAAGCGGGTGGGATGGCTACACCTTC. This sequence encodes CASSPQTSGWDGYTF. The chain uses TRBV2 and TRBJ1-2, with D uncertain. The ends were cut back, 5 bases at V and 6 bases at J, with 19 bases in the middle. The germline gives CDR1 SNHLY, CDR2 FYNNEI. The CDR3 extends over 15 amino acids.

The chain links TRBV2 to TRBJ1-2, with 7 bases matching TRBD1. This CDR3 comprises 14 residues. Germline lookup yields CDR1 SNHLY and CDR2 FYNNEI. V shed 6 bases, J shed 6 bases, and the junction held 10 bases outside the gene matches. The CDR3 DNA reads as TGTGCCAGCAGCCCAGATACAGGGGCCAATGGCTACACCTTC. Translated, it gives CASSPDTGANGYTF.

The chain combines TRBV18 with TRBJ2-7; D possibly corresponds to TRBD2 (7 bases). The CDR3 extends over 15 amino acids. V lost 6 bases to trimming and J lost 0 bases, with 15 bases between them. Germline V gene sequence: CDR1 KGHSH, CDR2 LQKENI. CDR3 loop: CASSPKGGLSYEQYF. CDR3 nucleotide sequence: TGTGCCAGCTCTCCAAAGGGGGGGCTCTCCTACGAGCAGTACTTC.

The chain uses TRBV4-3 and TRBJ2-4, with 13 bases fitting TRBD2. V dropped 3 bases and J dropped 10; count of bases not matched to a gene: 9. Germline V gene lookup returns CDR1 LGHNA and CDR2 YSLEER. This CDR3 region has 16 residues. DNA of the CDR3: TGCGCCAGCAGCCAGTCGACTAGCGGGGGGCAAGGGATTCAGTACTTC. Residues: CASSQSTSGGQGIQYF.

The V call is TRBV4-2, the J call TRBJ2-7; 9 nucleotides align to TRBD1. CDR3 length: 14 amino acids. Germline V gene data show CDR1 as LGHNA and CDR2 as YNFKEQ. V lost 4 bases, J lost 7 bases, and 8 bases stayed unmatched. This CDR3 reads CASSPGQGGVEQYF. Written as DNA, the CDR3 is TGTGCCAGCAGCCCGGGACAGGGTGGGGTTGAGCAGTACTTC.

This clone was counted between two and nine times. The J gene is TRBJ2-3, the V gene TRBV2; 9 bases are a match to TRBD2. CDR3 length: 16 residues. The germline V gene has CDR1 SNHLY and CDR2 FYNNEI. Germline trimming cut 2 bases from V and 2 bases from J; bases unmatched to any gene: 5. Here the CDR3 reads CASSERSSGNTDTQYF. CDR3 nucleotide sequence: TGTGCCAGCAGTGAAAGGTCTAGCGGGAACACAGATACGCAGTATTTT.